The clone carrying this TCR beta chain was counted between two and nine times. Its antigen is undetermined. The data derive from a study of glioma-infiltrating T cells. Looked up from germline, CDR1 is SQVTM and CDR2 is ANQGSEA. The V and J ends lost 7 bases and 4 bases respectively, with 19 bases between them. CDR3 length: 14 amino acids. Findings of the study overall: CDR3 overlap between tissue and blood was very small. Above-expected tissue-blood divergence occurred in all gliomas, most in low-grade ones.

TCR alpha and beta CDR3 regions were amplified from RNA using iRepertoire nested multiplex PCR. Tissue mRNA or PBMC total RNA, roughly 100-400 ng, went into one-step reverse transcription and amplification. TCRdb re-called the multiplex PCR reads through MiXCR, storing one row per CDR3 protein. Of 150,000 to 200,000 distinct CDR3 sequences listed, roughly 32% were seen once; the top ten hold just over 20%. The sequencing sample was made of glioma tissue, nonneoplastic brain tissue, or PBMCs (not recorded which). The source of this sequence is a human donor with low-grade glioma or glioblastoma, undergoing nonglioma brain surgery, or in good health (not recorded which). The rearrangement uses TRBV29-1 and TRBJ2-5, with a possible D match to TRBD1 (6 bases). DNA of the CDR3: TGCAGCGCTGAGAGGGGGTCAGAGAGAGAGACCCAGTACTTC. Encoded protein: CSAERGSERETQYF.